The entry below describes one TCR beta chain. The source of the sample is a study of shared clonotypes between healthy human individuals. Study context: Every donor yielded three CD4 naive, three CD4 memory, two CD8 naive and one CD8 memory plate.

Free of recent acute infections or vaccinations, the donors were healthy HIV-negative adults. The V segment lost 7 bases and the J segment 4 bases; nucleotides outside the gene matches: 13. This CDR3 is built from 16 residues. The germline gives CDR1 MNHEY, CDR2 SMNVEV (reference sequence). The assay was immunoSEQ multiplex PCR, and TCRdb's table has in-frame clones only and misses some. The top ten clones hold more than 0.1% of a sample with around 2.3 million clones, approximately 94% of them seen once. Source material: naive CD4+ T cells sorted from blood. Subset here: CD45RA+ positively selected. The TCR originated in a young man in good health. The rearrangement links TRBV27 to TRBJ2-3, with 8 bases aligning to TRBD2. CDR3 nucleotide sequence: TGTGCCAGCACCACCTTAACGGGGGGGCTAGCAGATACGCAGTATTTT. Amino acid sequence: CASTTLTGGLADTQYF.